This TCR beta chain came from a study of blood T cell repertoires in COVID-19. Study overall: Samples of COVID-19 (acute and convalescent) were obtained from the United States, Italy and Spain.

Trimming at V came to 6 bases and at J to 3 bases, leaving 7 bases not matched to a gene. Germline V gene lookup returns CDR1 ENHRY and CDR2 SYGVKD. The CDR3 extends over 14 amino acids. As processed by the authors: Counts of nucleated cells, estimated from reference gene primer amplification, were obtained. Sequencing was performed with immunoSEQ multiplex PCR; in TCRdb, only in-frame clones are kept and a portion is missing. D and trimming come from the DNA, and the V and J calls and clone size come from that table. Among 130,000 or so clones listed, 88% were seen once. Sequenced: peripheral blood. V and J are TRBV10-3 and TRBJ1-2; 7 positions agree with TRBD1. The TCR sequence derives from a human donor with COVID-19, enrolled during active disease. The donor label of this sample is uncertain. The CDR3 sequence: CAISPRGADYGYTF. In nucleotides, the CDR3 is TGTGCCATCAGCCCCAGGGGGGCGGACTATGGCTACACCTTC.